This TCR beta chain was documented in a study of multiple sclerosis patients with progressive multifocal leukoencephalopathy. Documented time point: time of PML onset. The CDR3 is 15 amino acids. Germline CDR1 and CDR2: MDHEN and SYDVKM. Trimming at V came to 4 bases and at J to 0 bases, leaving 6 bases not matched to a gene. Method: immunoSEQ multiplex PCR; TCRdb's copy keeps in-frame clones and lacks some. Found here are tens of thousands of clones, approximately 85% of them singletons; the top ten hold 9.5% to 15%. The rearrangement links TRBV28 to TRBJ2-7; 7 nucleotides agree with TRBD2. This clonotype was sampled from a woman in her thirties with progressive multifocal leukoencephalopathy. The sample consisted of PBMCs, taken from a patient treated with natalizumab. Here the CDR3 DNA reads TGTGCCAGCAGTTCGCTCCGGGAGGTCTCCTACGAGCAGTACTTC. This encodes CASSSLREVSYEQYF. Looking up the rest from reference TRBV28 and TRBJ2-7 gives the full variable domain: DVKVTQSSRYLVKRTGEKVFLECVQDMDHENMFWYRQDPGLGLRLIYFSYDVKMKEKGDIPEGYSVSREKKERFSLILESASTNQTSMYLCASSSLREVSYEQYFGPGTRLTVT.